The 9 T cell receptor beta chains reported below all come from one sample, sequenced in a study of radiotherapy plus CTLA-4 blockade in lung cancer (dated by TCRdb to the late 2010s). Preparation of the library involved the immunoSEQ multiplex PCR assay. This is the immuneACCESS table as TCRdb keeps it, with only in-frame sequences that have V and J called. A part of the clones is gone; compared with another copy, unresolved V genes explain less than half, and the rest is unexplained. Within this sample are approximately 110,000 clones, with roughly 80% of them counted one time only. The ten largest clones take up 3% to 4% of the sample. The sequencing here drew on peripheral blood, taken from a patient treated with radiotherapy plus ipilimumab. These receptors all stem from a human donor with non-small cell lung cancer that progressed on radiotherapy plus ipilimumab. Some clones in this sample may be carry-over from other donors' samples.

The chain carries TRBV29-1 and TRBJ2-2; D unclear. Germline CDR1 and CDR2: SQVTM and ANQGSEA. V gave up 4 bases and J gave up 0 bases, with 9 bases separating them. The CDR3 extends over 14 amino acids. CDR3 residues: CSVVFSANTGELFF. CDR3 DNA: TGCAGCGTTGTCTTCAGCGCGAACACCGGGGAGCTGTTTTTT.

The chain joins TRBV11-2 to TRBJ2-7; 10 bases are shared with TRBD1. The CDR3 extends over 15 amino acids. Trimming cost V 5 bases and J 5 bases; bases outside gene matches: 9. Germline CDR1 is SGHAT and CDR2 is FQNNGV. CDR3 DNA: TGTGCCAGCAGCCCGGGGACAGGGGAAACGAACGAGCAGTACTTC. Its translation: CASSPGTGETNEQYF.

This clone has only a few counts. The rearrangement links TRBV10-3 to TRBJ1-5; 10 nucleotides agree with TRBD1. The CDR3 contains 15 residues. J gave up 5 bases and V 10 bases, and 11 bases lay outside the gene matches. Germline V gives CDR1 ENHRY, CDR2 SYGVKD. CDR3 in amino acids: CATRTGTGDYQPQHF. In DNA form, the CDR3 reads TGTGCCACCCGAACCGGGACAGGGGACTATCAGCCCCAGCATTTT.

The rearrangement links TRBV28 to TRBJ1-5; D is unresolved. The CDR3 covers 13 residues. The germline CDR1 and CDR2 sequences are MDHEN and SYDVKM. CDR3 in amino acids: CVTTDLDNQPQHF. CDR3 coding DNA: TGTGTGACAACCGATTTGGACAATCAGCCCCAGCATTTT.

The chain recombines TRBV5-4 with TRBJ2-5; 9 bases map to TRBD1. Germline values: CDR1 SGHNT, CDR2 YYREEE (reference sequence). Trimming cost V 5 bases and J 1 base; bases outside gene matches: 6. This CDR3 is built from 15 residues. This CDR3 is CASSQATGGQETQYF. The CDR3, as DNA: TGTGCCAGCAGTCAAGCGACAGGGGGCCAAGAGACCCAGTACTTC.

This chain links TRBV7-2 with TRBJ2-1, with no clear D. The CDR3 runs to 14 residues. Between the trimmed V and J ends, which lost 1 base and 4 bases, there was a span of 8 bases. CDR1 and CDR2 (germline): SGHTA, FQGNSA. The CDR3 DNA follows: TGTGCCAGCAGCTTAGTTTCTGGTTACAATGAGCAGTTCTTC. It encodes CASSLVSGYNEQFF.

This chain connects TRBV2 to TRBJ1-5; D possibly corresponds to TRBD1 (6 bases). V lost 1 base, J lost 8 bases, and 12 bases lay in between. The CDR3 contains 14 residues. Germline assignment: CDR1 SNHLY and CDR2 FYNNEI. CDR3 protein: CASSEGQVLEPQHF. For the CDR3, the DNA is TGTGCCAGCAGTGAAGGACAGGTTCTGGAGCCCCAGCATTTT.

CDR3 bases: TGTGCCAGCAGCCAAGACGTCAGGGGCGTCAATTCACCCCTCCACTTT. It specifies CASSQDVRGVNSPLHF. This chain joins TRBV4-2 and TRBJ1-6; D perhaps matches TRBD1 (6 bases). Germline CDR1 reads LGHNA; CDR2 reads YNFKEQ. Trimming shortened V by 0 bases and J by 7 bases, and 13 bases separated the two germline ends. The CDR3 sequence is 16 residues long.

This chain connects TRBV6-4 to TRBJ1-1; no definite D call. With 4 bases removed from V and 5 bases from J, the gap between germline ends came to 11 bases. Germline CDR1 is MRHNA and CDR2 is SNTAGT. The CDR3 loop spans 13 amino acids. CDR3 sequence reads: CASSVEGWTEAFF. For the CDR3, the DNA is TGTGCCAGCAGTGTTGAGGGTTGGACTGAAGCTTTCTTT.